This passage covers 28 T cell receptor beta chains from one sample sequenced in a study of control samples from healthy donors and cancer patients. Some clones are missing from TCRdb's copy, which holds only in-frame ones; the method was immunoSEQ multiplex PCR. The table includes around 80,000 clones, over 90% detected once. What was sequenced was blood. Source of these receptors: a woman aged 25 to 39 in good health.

CDR3 sequence reads: CASNTHGGATGGYTF. CDR3 in DNA: TGTGCCAGCAATACCCACGGGGGCGCTACTGGGGGCTACACCTTC. This chain links TRBV28 with TRBJ1-2, with D perhaps matching TRBD1 (6 bases). Deletions cut 7 bases from V and 8 bases from J, with 23 bases between. Germline lookup yields CDR1 MDHEN and CDR2 SYDVKM. The CDR3 spans 15 residues.

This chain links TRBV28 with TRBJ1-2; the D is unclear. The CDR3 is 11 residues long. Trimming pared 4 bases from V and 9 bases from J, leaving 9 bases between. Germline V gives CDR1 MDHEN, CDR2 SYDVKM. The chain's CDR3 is CASSYGERYTF. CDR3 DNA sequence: TGTGCCAGCAGTTACGGGGAACGCTACACCTTC.

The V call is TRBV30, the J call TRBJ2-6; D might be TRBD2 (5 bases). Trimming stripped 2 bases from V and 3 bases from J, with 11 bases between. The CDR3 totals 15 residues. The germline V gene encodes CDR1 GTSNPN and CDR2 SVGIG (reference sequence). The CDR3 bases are TGTGCCTGGAGTCGGGAATCCTTTGGGGCCAACGTCCTGACTTTC. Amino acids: CAWSRESFGANVLTF.

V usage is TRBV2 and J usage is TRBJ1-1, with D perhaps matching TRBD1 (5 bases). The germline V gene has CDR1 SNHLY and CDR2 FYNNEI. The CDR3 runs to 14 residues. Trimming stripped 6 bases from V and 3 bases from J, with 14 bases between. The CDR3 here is CASRYWGVDTEAFF. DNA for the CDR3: TGTGCCAGCAGATACTGGGGGGTTGACACTGAAGCTTTCTTT.

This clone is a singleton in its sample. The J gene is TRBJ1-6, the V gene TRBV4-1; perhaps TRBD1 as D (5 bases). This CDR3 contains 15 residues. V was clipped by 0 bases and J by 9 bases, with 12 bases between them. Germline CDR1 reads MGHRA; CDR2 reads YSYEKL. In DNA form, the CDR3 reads TGCGCCAGCAGCCAAGATGGCAGGGTAGGTTCACCCCTCCACTTT. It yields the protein CASSQDGRVGSPLHF.

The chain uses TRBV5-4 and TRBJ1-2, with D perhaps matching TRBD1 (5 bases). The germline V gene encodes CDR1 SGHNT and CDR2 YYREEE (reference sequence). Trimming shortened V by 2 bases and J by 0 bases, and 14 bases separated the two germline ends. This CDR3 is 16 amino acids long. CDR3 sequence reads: CASSLNPGGSNYGYTF. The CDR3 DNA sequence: TGTGCCAGCAGCTTAAATCCTGGGGGGTCTAACTATGGCTACACCTTC.

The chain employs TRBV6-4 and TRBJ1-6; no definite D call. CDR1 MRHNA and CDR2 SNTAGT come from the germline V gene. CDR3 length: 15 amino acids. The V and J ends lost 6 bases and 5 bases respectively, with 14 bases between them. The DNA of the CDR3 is TGTGCCAGCAGACGAACCCCCGGGCATAATTCACCCCTCCACTTT. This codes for CASRRTPGHNSPLHF.

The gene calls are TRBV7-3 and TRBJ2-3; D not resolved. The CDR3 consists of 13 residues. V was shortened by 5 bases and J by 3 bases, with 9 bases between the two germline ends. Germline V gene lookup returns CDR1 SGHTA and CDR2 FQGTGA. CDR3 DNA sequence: TGTGCCAGCAGCCCCCGGGCAACAGATACGCAGTATTTT. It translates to CASSPRATDTQYF.

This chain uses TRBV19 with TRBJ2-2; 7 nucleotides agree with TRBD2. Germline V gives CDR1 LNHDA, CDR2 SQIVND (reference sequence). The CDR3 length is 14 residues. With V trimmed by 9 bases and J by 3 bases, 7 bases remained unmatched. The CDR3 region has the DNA TGTGCCAGCCTCAGCCGGGGGGACACCGGGGAGCTGTTTTTT. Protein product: CASLSRGDTGELFF.

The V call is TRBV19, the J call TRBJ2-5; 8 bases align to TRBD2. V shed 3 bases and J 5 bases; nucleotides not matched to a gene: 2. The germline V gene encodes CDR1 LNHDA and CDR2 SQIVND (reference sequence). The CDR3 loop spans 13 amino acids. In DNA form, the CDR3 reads TGTGCCAGTAGTATTCCGGGAGGGGAGACCCAGTACTTC. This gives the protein CASSIPGGETQYF.

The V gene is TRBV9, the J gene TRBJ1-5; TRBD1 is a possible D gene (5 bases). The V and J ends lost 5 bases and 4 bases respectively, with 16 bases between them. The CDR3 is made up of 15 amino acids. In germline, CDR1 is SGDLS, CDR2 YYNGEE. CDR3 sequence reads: CASRGTSLGNQPQHF. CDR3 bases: TGTGCCAGCAGAGGGACTTCCCTGGGTAATCAGCCCCAGCATTTT.

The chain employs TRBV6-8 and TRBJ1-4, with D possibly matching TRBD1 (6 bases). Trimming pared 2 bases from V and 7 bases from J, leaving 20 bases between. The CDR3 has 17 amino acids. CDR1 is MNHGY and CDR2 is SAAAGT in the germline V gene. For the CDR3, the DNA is TGTGCCAGCAGTTACCCTGGACAGCCGATGGGAACTGAAAAACTGTTTTTT. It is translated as CASSYPGQPMGTEKLFF.

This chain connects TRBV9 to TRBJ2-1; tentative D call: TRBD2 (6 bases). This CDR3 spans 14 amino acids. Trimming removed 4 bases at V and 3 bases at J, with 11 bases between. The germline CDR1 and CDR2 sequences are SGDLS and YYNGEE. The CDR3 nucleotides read TGTGCCAGCAGCTCCGGGAGAAACTACAATGAGCAGTTCTTC. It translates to CASSSGRNYNEQFF. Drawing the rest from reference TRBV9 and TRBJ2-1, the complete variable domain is DSGVTQTPKHLITATGQRVTLRCSPRSGDLSVYWYQQSLDQGLQFLIQYYNGEERAKGNILERFSAQQFPDLHSELNLSSLELGDSALYFCASSSGRNYNEQFFGPGTRLTVL.

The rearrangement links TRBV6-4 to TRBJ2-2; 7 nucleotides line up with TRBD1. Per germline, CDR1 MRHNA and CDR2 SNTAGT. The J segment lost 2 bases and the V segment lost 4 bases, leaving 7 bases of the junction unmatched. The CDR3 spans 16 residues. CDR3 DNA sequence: TGTGCCAGCAGTGCACAACGACAGGGAAACACCGGGGAGCTGTTTTTT. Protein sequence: CASSAQRQGNTGELFF.

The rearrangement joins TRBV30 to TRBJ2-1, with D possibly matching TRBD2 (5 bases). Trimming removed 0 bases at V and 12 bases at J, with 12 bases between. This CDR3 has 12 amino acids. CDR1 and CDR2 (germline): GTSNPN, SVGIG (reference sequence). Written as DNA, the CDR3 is TGTGCCTGGAGTGTGGGTGAGGGATGGCAGTTCTTC. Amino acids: CAWSVGEGWQFF.

The CDR3 region is CASSTGVGYSPLHF. CDR3 DNA: TGTGCCAGCAGTACAGGGGTAGGCTATTCACCCCTCCACTTT. The chain employs TRBV27 and TRBJ1-6; 7 positions agree with TRBD1. Per germline, CDR1 MNHEY and CDR2 SMNVEV (reference sequence). Unmatched junction bases numbered 6, after V lost 5 bases and J lost 8 bases. The CDR3 contains 14 residues.

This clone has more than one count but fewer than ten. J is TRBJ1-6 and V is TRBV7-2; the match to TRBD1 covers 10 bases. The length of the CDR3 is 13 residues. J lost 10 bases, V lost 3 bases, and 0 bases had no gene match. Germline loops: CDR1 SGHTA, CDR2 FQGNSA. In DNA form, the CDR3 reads TGTGCCAGCAGCTTGGACAGGGGGTCACCCCTCCACTTT. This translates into CASSLDRGSPLHF.

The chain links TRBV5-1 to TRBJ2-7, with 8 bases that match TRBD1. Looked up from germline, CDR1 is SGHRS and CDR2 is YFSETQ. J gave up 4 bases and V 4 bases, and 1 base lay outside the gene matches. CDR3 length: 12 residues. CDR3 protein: CASSRDRYEQYF. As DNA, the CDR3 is TGCGCCAGCAGCCGGGACAGGTACGAGCAGTACTTC.

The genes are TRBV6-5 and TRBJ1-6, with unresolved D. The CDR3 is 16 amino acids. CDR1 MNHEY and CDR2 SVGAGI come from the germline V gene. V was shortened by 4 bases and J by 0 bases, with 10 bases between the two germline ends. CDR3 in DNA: TGTGCCAGCAGTTGGGGAGAACCCTCCTATAATTCACCCCTCCACTTT. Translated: CASSWGEPSYNSPLHF.

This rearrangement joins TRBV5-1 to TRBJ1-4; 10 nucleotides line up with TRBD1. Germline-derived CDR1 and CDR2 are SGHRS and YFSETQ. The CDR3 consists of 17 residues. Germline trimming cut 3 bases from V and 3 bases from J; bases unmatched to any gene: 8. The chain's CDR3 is CASSSTGGASANEKLFF. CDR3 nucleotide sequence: TGCGCCAGCAGCTCGACAGGGGGCGCATCGGCTAATGAAAAACTGTTTTTT. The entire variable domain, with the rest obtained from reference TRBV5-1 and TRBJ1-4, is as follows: KAGVTQTPRYLIKTRGQQVTLSCSPISGHRSVSWYQQTPGQGLQFLFEYFSETQRNKGNFPGRFSGRQFSNSRSEMNVSTLELGDSALYLCASSSTGGASANEKLFFGSGTQLSVL.

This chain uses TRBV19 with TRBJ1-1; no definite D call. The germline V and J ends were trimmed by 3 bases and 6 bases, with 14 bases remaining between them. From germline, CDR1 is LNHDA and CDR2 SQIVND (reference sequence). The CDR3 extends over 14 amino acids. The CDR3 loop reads CASSIGEGNAEAFF. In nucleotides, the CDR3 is TGTGCCAGTAGTATCGGAGAGGGAAACGCTGAAGCTTTCTTT.

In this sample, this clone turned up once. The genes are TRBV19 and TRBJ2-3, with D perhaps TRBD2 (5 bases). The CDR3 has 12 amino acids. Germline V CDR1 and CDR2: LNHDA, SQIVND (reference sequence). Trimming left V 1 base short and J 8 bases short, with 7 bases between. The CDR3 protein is CASSIGAGTQYF. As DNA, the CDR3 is TGTGCCAGTAGTATAGGGGCGGGTACGCAGTATTTT.

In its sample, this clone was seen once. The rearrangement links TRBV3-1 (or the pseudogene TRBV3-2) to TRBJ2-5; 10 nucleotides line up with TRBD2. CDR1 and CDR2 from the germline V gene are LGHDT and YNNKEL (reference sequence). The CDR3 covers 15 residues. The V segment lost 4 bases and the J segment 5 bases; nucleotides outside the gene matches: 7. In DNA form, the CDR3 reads TGTGCCAGCAGCCGTACAGCGGGGGGGCCGGAGACCCAGTACTTC. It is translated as CASSRTAGGPETQYF.

The CDR3 sequence is CASSYQGRTEAFF. The CDR3 DNA sequence: TGTGCCAGCAGCTACCAGGGGAGAACTGAAGCTTTCTTT. The chain joins TRBV7-8 to TRBJ1-1; tentatively, D is TRBD1 (6 bases). The CDR3 totals 13 residues. Germline V gives CDR1 SGHVS, CDR2 FQNEAQ. The V end lost 4 bases, the J end lost 5 bases, and 11 bases lay between the germline ends.

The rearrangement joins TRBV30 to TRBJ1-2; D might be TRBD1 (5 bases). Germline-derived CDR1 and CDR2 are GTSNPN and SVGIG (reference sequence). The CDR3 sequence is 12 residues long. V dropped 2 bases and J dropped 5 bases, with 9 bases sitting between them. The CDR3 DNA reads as TGTGCCTGGAGTCCCGGGGGGTATGGCTACACCTTC. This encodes CAWSPGGYGYTF.

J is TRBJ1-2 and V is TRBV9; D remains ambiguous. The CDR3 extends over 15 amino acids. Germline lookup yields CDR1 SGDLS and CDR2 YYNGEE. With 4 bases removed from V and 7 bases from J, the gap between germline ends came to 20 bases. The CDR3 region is CASSSSTRREFGYTF. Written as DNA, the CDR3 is TGTGCCAGCAGCTCCTCGACCCGGAGGGAGTTTGGCTACACCTTC.

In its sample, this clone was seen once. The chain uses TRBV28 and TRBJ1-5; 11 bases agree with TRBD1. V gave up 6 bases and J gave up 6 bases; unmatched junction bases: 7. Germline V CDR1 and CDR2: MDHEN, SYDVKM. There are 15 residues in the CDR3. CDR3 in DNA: TGTGCCAGCAGCCCACTGGGACAGGGGGGTCAGCCCCAGCATTTT. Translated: CASSPLGQGGQPQHF.

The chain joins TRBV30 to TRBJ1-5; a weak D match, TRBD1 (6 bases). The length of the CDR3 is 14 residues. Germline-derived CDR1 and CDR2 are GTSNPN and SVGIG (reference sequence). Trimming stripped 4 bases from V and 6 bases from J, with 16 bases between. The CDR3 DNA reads TGTGCCTGGACTGGCAGGGGATTTACTCAGCCCCAGCATTTT. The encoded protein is CAWTGRGFTQPQHF. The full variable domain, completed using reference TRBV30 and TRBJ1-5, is SQTIHQWPATLVQPVGSPLSLECTVEGTSNPNLYWYRQAAGRGLQLLFYSVGIGQISSEVPQNLSASRPQDRQFILSSKKLLLSDSGFYLCAWTGRGFTQPQHFGDGTRLSIL.